This is a list of T cell receptor beta chains from one sample in a study of T cell changes during pregnancy in multiple sclerosis. The method was immunoSEQ multiplex PCR; TCRdb's version includes in-frame clones alone and lacks a portion of them. The table has roughly 93,000 clones, roughly 94% seen once; the top ten hold approximately 2.4%. The sequencing here drew on peripheral blood, taken after pregnancy. These receptors all stem from a female donor in good health, enrolled as a control in a pregnancy study. The CDR3 runs from the conserved cysteine through the conserved F or W. The D gene is left open where the match is weak. Clone size is stated in some rows and not others, as once, few, many or a class when expanded.

TRBD1	-	TRBV15	TRBJ1-2	TGTGCCACCAGCAGAGTACTGACAGGGGGAGATGGCTACACCTTC	CATSRVLTGGDGYTF
-	-	TRBV5-1	TRBJ2-2	TGCGCCAGCAGCTTGGAATCGCGGCCCACCGGGGAGCTGTTTTTT	CASSLESRPTGELFF
TRBD1	-	TRBV7-3	TRBJ2-2	TGTGCCAGCAGCCCCTCCCTTGGGACAGGCCTTTCCGGGGAGCTGTTTTTT	CASSPSLGTGLSGELFF
-	-	TRBV15	TRBJ1-2	TGTGCCACCAGCAGCCCGGGGGACTATGGCTACACCTTC	CATSSPGDYGYTF
-	-	TRBV27	TRBJ2-7	TGTGCCAGCAGTTTCGGGGATAACTACGAGCAGTACTTC	CASSFGDNYEQYF
-	once	TRBV12-5	TRBJ2-3	TGTGCTAGTGGTACTCCGGGGGATACGCAGTATTTT	CASGTPGDTQYF
TRBD1	-	TRBV9	TRBJ2-7	TGTGCCAGCAGCGCCCGGGACAGTTCCTACGAGCAGTACTTC	CASSARDSSYEQYF
-	-	TRBV5-8	TRBJ1-2	TGTGCCAGCAGCTTCCGGGCGGCGGGCGGCTACACCTTC	CASSFRAAGGYTF
-	-	TRBV9	TRBJ2-7	TGTGCCAGCAGCGGAGACTCGACAGAGAGGTACTTC	CASSGDSTERYF
-	-	TRBV27	TRBJ2-7	TGTGCCAGCAGTTTATTCCGGGTCCGTAGCTCCTACGAGCAGTACTTC	CASSLFRVRSSYEQYF
-	-	TRBV11-2	TRBJ1-2	TGTGCCAGCCGCCCGGGGATAGGGGGATACTATGGCTACACCTTC	CASRPGIGGYYGYTF
TRBD2	-	TRBV6-4	TRBJ2-1	TGTGCCAGCAGTGACCGGGGACTAGCGGATGTCGAGGAGCAGTTCTTC	CASSDRGLADVEEQFF
-	many	TRBV5-4	TRBJ1-2	TGTGCCAGCAGCCCGACGGGAGGGCCCTATGGCTACACCTTC	CASSPTGGPYGYTF
-	-	TRBV30	TRBJ1-2	TGTGCCTGGACCCCTCTAAACAGGGACTATGGCTACACCTTC	CAWTPLNRDYGYTF
TRBD2	-	TRBV10-1	TRBJ2-5	TGCGCCAGCAGTGACGGGACTAGTGGTGGAGAGACCCAGTACTTC	CASSDGTSGGETQYF
TRBD2	-	TRBV11-2	TRBJ2-1	TGTGCCAGCAGCTCAGACGGGACTACCGGGAATGAGCAGTTCTTC	CASSSDGTTGNEQFF
TRBD1	-	TRBV28	TRBJ2-6	TGTGCCAGCAGATACGCCGGGACAGCTGGGGCCAACGTCCTGACTTTC	CASRYAGTAGANVLTF
-	-	TRBV6-6	TRBJ1-4	TGTGCCAGCCTACGCGGGGGCCAAAATGAAAAACTGTTTTTT	CASLRGGQNEKLFF
TRBD1	-	TRBV27	TRBJ1-2	TGTGCCAGCAGTGAGAGGGGGCAGGACTATGGCTACACCTTC	CASSERGQDYGYTF
TRBD2	few	TRBV7-2	TRBJ2-3	TGTGCCAGCACCACCCGGGGGGGTGGTGGTGCAGATACGCAGTATTTT	CASTTRGGGGADTQYF
TRBD1	-	TRBV19	TRBJ2-3	TGTGCCAGTACCGAGGACAGGGGGCCGGACACAGATACGCAGTATTTT	CASTEDRGPDTDTQYF
TRBD1	-	TRBV19	TRBJ1-1	TGTGCCAGTAGTATCAACAGGGGCACTGAAGCTTTCTTT	CASSINRGTEAFF
-	-	TRBV23-1	TRBJ1-5	TGCGCCAGCAGTCAAAGGGGCGGGACCAATCAGCCCCAGCATTTT	CASSQRGGTNQPQHF
TRBD1	-	TRBV4-1	TRBJ2-1	TGCGCCAGCAGCCAAGATCCGAACATACTACAGGGGCCGGTAGAAGAGCAGTTCTTC	CASSQDPNILQGPVEEQFF
-	few	TRBV30	TRBJ1-3	TGTGCCTGGAGCCTAAATGGAAACACCATATATTTT	CAWSLNGNTIYF
-	-	TRBV11-2	TRBJ1-6	TGTGCCAGCAGCTTAGAGGGCGGGGGGTGGAATTCACCCCTCCACTTT	CASSLEGGGWNSPLHF
TRBD1	-	TRBV5-4	TRBJ2-3	TGTGCCAGCAGCCAGGGACAGAGGGAAGGCACAGATACGCAGTATTTT	CASSQGQREGTDTQYF
TRBD1	-	TRBV28	TRBJ1-1	TGTGCCAGCAGTTCGACAGGGGGAGAAATTGAAGCTTTCTTT	CASSSTGGEIEAFF
-	-	TRBV10-3	TRBJ2-1	TGTGCCATCGCGGCTAGCGCAGACATCTACAATGAGCAGTTCTTC	CAIAASADIYNEQFF
-	-	TRBV4-1	TRBJ2-7	TGCGCCAGCAGCCAAGCGGACATGGTAATAACCTACGAGCAGTACTTC	CASSQADMVITYEQYF
-	-	TRBV5-6	TRBJ1-2	TGTGCCAGCACAGAGGGGGGGATTGCCTACTATGGCTACACCTTC	CASTEGGIAYYGYTF
-	-	TRBV6-5	TRBJ2-7	TGTGCCAGCAGTTATGACAGCTCCTACGAGCAGTACTTC	CASSYDSSYEQYF
-	-	TRBV10-3	TRBJ1-1	TGTGCCATCAGGGCACGGGACACTGAAGCTTTCTTT	CAIRARDTEAFF
-	-	TRBV2	TRBJ1-5	TGTGCCAGCAGCTCCGAGGCCGGTAGCAATCAGCCCCAGCATTTT	CASSSEAGSNQPQHF
TRBD1	-	TRBV18	TRBJ1-6	TGTGCCAGCTCCCAGGGGGACTATAATTCACCCCTCCACTTT	CASSQGDYNSPLHF
TRBD1	-	TRBV28	TRBJ2-3	TGTGCCAGCAGTCGCACCGGGACAGGGGCAGATACGCAGTATTTT	CASSRTGTGADTQYF
-	-	TRBV19	TRBJ1-1	TGTGCCAGTAGTGGGTTGGGCGCACAACTAGCGGGGACTGAAGCTTTCTTT	CASSGLGAQLAGTEAFF
-	-	TRBV12-5	TRBJ2-1	TGTGCTAGTGCCGACGGAGGCGGGGATATTAACAATGAGCAGTTCTTC	CASADGGGDINNEQFF
-	once	TRBV27	TRBJ2-1	TGTGCCAGCAGTTTACTGAGGATACAGGTATCCTATGTGAATGAGCAGTTCTTC	CASSLLRIQVSYVNEQFF
TRBD2	-	TRBV18	TRBJ2-1	TGTGCCAGCTCACCGGCTAGCGGAGGGTACAATGAGCAGTTCTTC	CASSPASGGYNEQFF
TRBD1	-	TRBV6-5	TRBJ1-2	TGTGCCAGCAGACCTGGGACAGGGCTGGGCTACACCTTC	CASRPGTGLGYTF
-	-	TRBV28	TRBJ2-1	TGTGCCAGCATAACTTACAATGAGCAGTTCTTC	CASITYNEQFF
-	-	TRBV18	TRBJ2-3	TGTGCCAGCTCACCAAGGGGTTCCACAGATACGCAGTATTTT	CASSPRGSTDTQYF
TRBD2	-	TRBV27	TRBJ2-7	TGTGCCAGCAGTCCGGGGACTAGCGGGAGGAACGAGCAGTACTTC	CASSPGTSGRNEQYF
-	-	TRBV6-5	TRBJ2-7	TGTGCCAGCAGTTACTCTTGGAGGGGCAACTACGAGCAGTACTTC	CASSYSWRGNYEQYF
TRBD1	-	TRBV2	TRBJ2-1	TGTGCCAGCAGTTCTAAGACAGGGAATGATATCAATGAGCAGTTCTTC	CASSSKTGNDINEQFF
TRBD2	-	TRBV28	TRBJ2-1	TGTGCCAGCAGTTTGGGCTCCAGCGGGAGGGATGAGCAGTTCTTC	CASSLGSSGRDEQFF
-	-	TRBV6-1	TRBJ2-7	TGTGTCAGTGGGTTGTGGGGAGGCAGCTCCTACGAGCAGTACTTC	CVSGLWGGSSYEQYF
-	few	TRBV28	TRBJ2-7	TGTGCCAGCACCGCGACAGGATCCTACGAGCAGTACTTC	CASTATGSYEQYF
-	-	TRBV28	TRBJ2-7	TGTGCCAGCAGTACCAGGGACTACGAGCAGTACTTC	CASSTRDYEQYF
TRBD2	-	TRBV25-1	TRBJ2-3	TGTGCCAGCAGTGTTTCGGGCGGGAGTCGGGCAGATACGCAGTATTTT	CASSVSGGSRADTQYF
-	-	TRBV5-6	TRBJ2-1	TGTGCCAGCAGCTTAACTAGCCTTTCCTACAATGAGCAGTTCTTC	CASSLTSLSYNEQFF